Following are 5 T cell receptor beta chains from one sample sequenced in a study of glioma-infiltrating T cells. Amplification of TCR alpha and beta CDR3 regions from RNA used iRepertoire nested multiplex PCR. TCRdb re-called the multiplex PCR reads through MiXCR, storing one row per CDR3 protein. The table has some 93,000 distinct CDR3 sequences, 35% to 45% seen once; the top ten hold 30% to 40%. Material for sequencing was glioma tissue, nonneoplastic brain tissue, or PBMCs (not recorded which). The receptors were gathered from a human donor with low-grade glioma or glioblastoma, undergoing nonglioma brain surgery, or in good health (not recorded which).

This clonotype showed up many times. A much larger clone is a single base away; this may be a read error. The chain employs TRBV20-1 and TRBJ1-6; 9 nucleotides line up with TRBD1. J gave up 9 bases and V 2 bases, and 14 bases lay outside the gene matches. The CDR3 has 17 amino acids. The germline CDR1 and CDR2 sequences are DFQATT and SNEGSKA (reference sequence). In DNA form, the CDR3 reads TGCAGTGCTAGACCGGGACAGGGTGCGACCAATAGTTCACCCCTCCACTTT. Residues: CSARPGQGATNSSPLHF.

As regards this clonotype: This may arise from a read error, as a much more abundant clone is one base away. V usage is TRBV29-1 and J usage is TRBJ1-1; D gene ambiguous. In germline, CDR1 is SQVTM, CDR2 ANQGSEA. This CDR3 is 11 amino acids long. The V and J ends lost 4 bases and 5 bases respectively, with 8 bases between them. For the CDR3, the DNA is TGCAGCGTTGTCGCGGGAACTGAAGCTTTCTTT. Residues: CSVVAGTEAFF.

This chain connects TRBV27 to TRBJ2-1; 9 positions agree with TRBD2. CDR3 length: 15 residues. V lost 6 bases to trimming and J lost 12 bases; unmatched junction nucleotides: 15. The germline V gene encodes CDR1 MNHEY and CDR2 SMNVEV (reference sequence). CDR3 sequence: CASSRLADITDTQFF. The CDR3 DNA follows: TGTGCCAGCAGCCGACTAGCGGATATCACAGATACGCAGTTCTTC.

The table lists this clonotype with many counts. The chain recombines TRBV24-1 with TRBJ2-7; no clear D. Germline values: CDR1 KGHDR, CDR2 SFDVKD. This CDR3 is 14 amino acids long. V shed 6 bases and J shed 4 bases, with 15 bases lying between them. CDR3 coding DNA: TGTGCCACCAGTAACCCCGCTAGAGCGTACGAGCAGTACTTC. Translated, it gives CATSNPARAYEQYF.

To note about this clonotype: A much larger clone lies one base from this, so it may be a read error. V and J are TRBV19 and TRBJ2-7, with D possibly TRBD1 on 7 matching bases. Looked up from germline, CDR1 is LNHDA and CDR2 is SQIVND (reference sequence). The V end was cut by 4 bases, the J end by 6 bases, with 16 bases between. The CDR3 sequence is 14 residues long. The CDR3 protein is CASSRAGGISEQYF. Written as DNA, the CDR3 is TGTGCCAGTAGTAGGGCAGGGGGGATTTCCGAGCAGTACTTC. Filled out from reference TRBV19 and TRBJ2-7, the complete variable domain reads DGGITQSPKYLFRKEGQNVTLSCEQNLNHDAMYWYRQDPGQGLRLIYYSQIVNDFQKGDIAEGYSVSREKKESFPLTVTSAQKNPTAFYLCASSRAGGISEQYFGPGTRLTVT.